A selection of T cell receptor beta chains follows, all from one sample in a study of blood T cell repertoires in COVID-19. Some clones are missing from TCRdb's copy, which holds only in-frame ones; the method was immunoSEQ multiplex PCR. The profile shows 300,000 to 400,000 clones, about 86% of them singletons. The source material was PBMCs or T cells enriched from blood (not recorded which). The receptors come from a middle-aged woman with acute COVID-19. Each CDR3 is given with its conserved first and last residue. Each record gives: clone size, J gene, V gene, D gene, CDR3 protein, CDR3 DNA. A D gene is named only where the DNA matches it firmly. Rows give clone size only sometimes, using once, few, many, or a class for an expanded clone.

clone size: -; J gene: TRBJ1-2; V gene: TRBV15; D gene: -; CDR3 protein: CATSRAPTPKGWSNYGYTF; CDR3 DNA: TGTGCCACCAGCAGAGCCCCCACCCCCAAAGGTTGGAGTAACTATGGCTACACCTTC
clone size: few; J gene: TRBJ2-5; V gene: TRBV7-2; D gene: -; CDR3 protein: CASNPSGGPETQYF; CDR3 DNA: TGTGCCAGCAATCCCTCTGGGGGCCCGGAGACCCAGTACTTC
clone size: -; J gene: TRBJ1-5; V gene: TRBV7-2; D gene: -; CDR3 protein: CASSLGIGQGEQPQHF; CDR3 DNA: TGTGCCAGCAGCTTAGGAATAGGGCAGGGTGAACAGCCCCAGCATTTT
clone size: -; J gene: TRBJ1-1; V gene: TRBV7-2; D gene: -; CDR3 protein: CASSFRQNTEAFF; CDR3 DNA: TGTGCCAGCAGCTTCAGACAGAACACTGAAGCTTTCTTT
clone size: -; J gene: TRBJ1-6; V gene: TRBV2; D gene: TRBD1; CDR3 protein: CASSGRDRGDSPLHF; CDR3 DNA: TGTGCCAGCAGTGGGAGGGACAGGGGAGATTCACCCCTCCACTTT
clone size: -; J gene: TRBJ1-5; V gene: TRBV19; D gene: TRBD1; CDR3 protein: CASRTVPTGPQPQHF; CDR3 DNA: TGTGCCAGTCGGACTGTTCCGACAGGGCCTCAGCCCCAGCATTTT
clone size: -; J gene: TRBJ1-5; V gene: TRBV7-2; D gene: TRBD1; CDR3 protein: CASSGTVNNQPQHF; CDR3 DNA: TGTGCCAGCAGTGGGACAGTCAACAATCAGCCCCAGCATTTT
clone size: -; J gene: TRBJ2-7; V gene: TRBV15; D gene: -; CDR3 protein: CATSRGVSYEQYF; CDR3 DNA: TGTGCCACCAGCAGGGGAGTCTCCTACGAGCAGTACTTC
clone size: -; J gene: TRBJ1-2; V gene: TRBV6-5; D gene: -; CDR3 protein: CASRKRGPDGYTF; CDR3 DNA: TGTGCCAGCAGAAAAAGGGGTCCCGATGGCTACACCTTC
clone size: -; J gene: TRBJ2-1; V gene: TRBV28; D gene: TRBD2; CDR3 protein: CASITSGSYNEQFF; CDR3 DNA: TGTGCCAGCATCACTAGCGGCTCCTACAATGAGCAGTTCTTC
clone size: few; J gene: TRBJ2-1; V gene: TRBV28; D gene: TRBD2; CDR3 protein: CASSSQWTSGRAGGSYNEQFF; CDR3 DNA: TGTGCCAGCAGTTCCCAATGGACTAGCGGGAGGGCGGGGGGCTCCTACAATGAGCAGTTCTTC
clone size: few; J gene: TRBJ1-2; V gene: TRBV5-3; D gene: -; CDR3 protein: CARSLGSQRKGYTF; CDR3 DNA: TGTGCCAGAAGTTTGGGGTCCCAGCGGAAAGGCTACACCTTC
clone size: medium-sized; J gene: TRBJ2-2; V gene: TRBV4-1; D gene: TRBD2; CDR3 protein: CASSHSGLVGTGELFF; CDR3 DNA: TGCGCCAGCAGCCACAGTGGACTAGTGGGCACCGGGGAGCTGTTTTTT
clone size: -; J gene: TRBJ1-4; V gene: TRBV9; D gene: -; CDR3 protein: CASSVRGTANEKLFF; CDR3 DNA: TGTGCCAGCAGCGTCAGGGGTACGGCTAATGAAAAACTGTTTTTT
clone size: few; J gene: TRBJ2-1; V gene: TRBV7-3; D gene: -; CDR3 protein: CASSSLPRGIPNLSSYNEQFF; CDR3 DNA: TGTGCCAGCAGCTCCCTCCCGAGGGGGATTCCAAACTTGAGCTCCTACAATGAGCAGTTCTTC
clone size: few; J gene: TRBJ2-3; V gene: TRBV5-1; D gene: TRBD2; CDR3 protein: CASSLNSGITDTQYF; CDR3 DNA: TGCGCCAGCAGCTTGAATAGCGGGATCACAGATACGCAGTATTTT
clone size: -; J gene: TRBJ1-2; V gene: TRBV7-2; D gene: TRBD1; CDR3 protein: CASSTSGQLGYTF; CDR3 DNA: TGTGCCAGCAGCACCTCGGGACAGCTGGGCTACACCTTC
clone size: -; J gene: TRBJ1-3; V gene: TRBV9; D gene: -; CDR3 protein: CASSVSFGNSGSGNTIYF; CDR3 DNA: TGTGCCAGCAGCGTATCTTTCGGAAATTCGGGGTCTGGAAACACCATATATTTT
clone size: -; J gene: TRBJ2-2; V gene: TRBV28; D gene: -; CDR3 protein: CASSWLWRNRELFF; CDR3 DNA: TGTGCCAGCAGTTGGTTGTGGAGAAATCGGGAGCTGTTTTTT
clone size: -; J gene: TRBJ1-1; V gene: TRBV3-1/TRBV3-2; D gene: -; CDR3 protein: CASSRFEGVGGTEAFF; CDR3 DNA: TGTGCCAGCAGTCGTTTCGAAGGGGTGGGTGGCACTGAAGCTTTCTTT
clone size: -; J gene: TRBJ1-5; V gene: TRBV7-2; D gene: TRBD1; CDR3 protein: CASSLAYRGNQPQHF; CDR3 DNA: TGTGCCAGCAGCTTAGCGTACAGGGGGAATCAGCCCCAGCATTTT
clone size: -; J gene: TRBJ1-1; V gene: TRBV5-6; D gene: -; CDR3 protein: CASSPAGGLWEAFF; CDR3 DNA: TGTGCCAGCAGCCCGGCGGGGGGGCTCTGGGAAGCTTTCTTT
clone size: -; J gene: TRBJ2-7; V gene: TRBV5-1; D gene: -; CDR3 protein: CASSLRQVGPYEQYF; CDR3 DNA: TGCGCCAGCAGCTTACGACAGGTGGGGCCCTACGAGCAGTACTTC
clone size: -; J gene: TRBJ2-1; V gene: TRBV7-9; D gene: TRBD2; CDR3 protein: CASSLSSGVSYNEQFF; CDR3 DNA: TGTGCCAGCAGCTTGAGCAGCGGGGTGTCCTACAATGAGCAGTTCTTC
clone size: once; J gene: TRBJ2-6; V gene: TRBV6-5; D gene: -; CDR3 protein: CASSYVTGANVLTF; CDR3 DNA: TGTGCCAGCAGTTACGTTACTGGGGCCAACGTCCTGACTTTC
clone size: -; J gene: TRBJ1-2; V gene: TRBV7-9; D gene: -; CDR3 protein: CASSPDFGLPLGYTF; CDR3 DNA: TGTGCCAGCAGCCCCGACTTTGGTCTTCCCCTTGGCTACACCTTC
clone size: -; J gene: TRBJ2-3; V gene: TRBV9; D gene: TRBD2; CDR3 protein: CASSEGLAGTDTQYF; CDR3 DNA: TGTGCCAGCAGCGAGGGACTAGCGGGCACAGATACGCAGTATTTT
clone size: -; J gene: TRBJ2-4; V gene: TRBV21-1; D gene: -; CDR3 protein: CASSRPSGAGQKNIQYF; CDR3 DNA: TGTGCCAGCAGCCGCCCTAGTGGGGCAGGGCAAAAAAACATTCAGTACTTC
clone size: -; J gene: TRBJ1-4; V gene: TRBV18; D gene: -; CDR3 protein: CASSPPGGPEEKLFF; CDR3 DNA: TGTGCCAGCTCACCACCCGGGGGGCCGGAAGAAAAACTGTTTTTT
clone size: -; J gene: TRBJ2-7; V gene: TRBV11-2; D gene: -; CDR3 protein: CASSLRQGYEQYF; CDR3 DNA: TGTGCCAGCAGCTTACGGCAGGGGTACGAGCAGTACTTC
clone size: -; J gene: TRBJ2-7; V gene: TRBV7-2; D gene: -; CDR3 protein: CASSWGPPAEQYF; CDR3 DNA: TGTGCCAGCAGCTGGGGCCCCCCCGCGGAGCAGTACTTC
clone size: -; J gene: TRBJ2-3; V gene: TRBV5-1; D gene: TRBD2; CDR3 protein: CASSYRETSIGTDTQYF; CDR3 DNA: TGCGCCAGCTCTTACCGGGAGACTAGCATAGGCACAGATACGCAGTATTTT
clone size: -; J gene: TRBJ1-1; V gene: TRBV10-3; D gene: -; CDR3 protein: CAISEARPGGNTEAFF; CDR3 DNA: TGTGCCATCAGTGAGGCTCGGCCCGGCGGGAACACTGAAGCTTTCTTT
clone size: -; J gene: TRBJ2-2; V gene: TRBV28; D gene: -; CDR3 protein: CASSPPNRVAGELFF; CDR3 DNA: TGTGCCAGCAGTCCGCCCAACAGGGTTGCCGGGGAGCTGTTTTTT
clone size: -; J gene: TRBJ2-3; V gene: TRBV5-4; D gene: TRBD2; CDR3 protein: CASTPGTRVTSSTDTQYF; CDR3 DNA: TGTGCCAGCACCCCCGGGACTAGAGTTACGTCTAGCACAGATACGCAGTATTTT
clone size: -; J gene: TRBJ1-6; V gene: TRBV5-6; D gene: -; CDR3 protein: CASSLGRGLSPLHF; CDR3 DNA: TGTGCCAGCAGCTTGGGCAGGGGTCTTTCACCCCTCCACTTT
clone size: -; J gene: TRBJ2-3; V gene: TRBV27; D gene: TRBD1; CDR3 protein: CASSPPTRDRVKNTQYF; CDR3 DNA: TGTGCCAGCAGTCCGCCCACCCGGGACAGGGTAAAGAATACGCAGTATTTT
clone size: -; J gene: TRBJ2-1; V gene: TRBV24-1; D gene: TRBD2; CDR3 protein: CATSDPTSGSLNEQFF; CDR3 DNA: TGTGCCACCAGTGACCCGACTAGCGGGAGTTTAAATGAGCAGTTCTTC
clone size: once; J gene: TRBJ2-2; V gene: TRBV7-2; D gene: TRBD2; CDR3 protein: CASSQTSGVAGELFF; CDR3 DNA: TGTGCCAGCAGCCAGACTAGCGGGGTGGCCGGGGAGCTGTTTTTT
clone size: once; J gene: TRBJ2-7; V gene: TRBV6-5; D gene: TRBD1; CDR3 protein: CASSYSRQGRGEQYF; CDR3 DNA: TGTGCCAGCAGTTACTCCCGACAGGGTAGAGGCGAGCAGTACTTC
clone size: -; J gene: TRBJ1-6; V gene: TRBV4-2; D gene: -; CDR3 protein: CASSQDTLGRSPLHF; CDR3 DNA: TGTGCCAGCAGCCAAGATACGTTGGGGCGTTCACCCCTCCACTTT
clone size: -; J gene: TRBJ2-5; V gene: TRBV5-1; D gene: TRBD2; CDR3 protein: CASSQAGALETQYF; CDR3 DNA: TGCGCCAGCAGCCAAGCGGGAGCTCTGGAGACCCAGTACTTC
clone size: -; J gene: TRBJ2-3; V gene: TRBV9; D gene: TRBD2; CDR3 protein: CASSVGGGDDTQYF; CDR3 DNA: TGTGCCAGCAGCGTAGGCGGGGGGGACGATACGCAGTATTTT
clone size: -; J gene: TRBJ1-6; V gene: TRBV6-5; D gene: -; CDR3 protein: CASSSPTGALSPLHF; CDR3 DNA: TGTGCCAGCAGTTCCCCGACAGGCGCTCTTTCACCCCTCCACTTT
clone size: once; J gene: TRBJ1-6; V gene: TRBV11-3; D gene: -; CDR3 protein: CASRQDYNSPLHF; CDR3 DNA: TGTGCCAGCAGACAGGACTATAATTCACCCCTCCACTTT
clone size: -; J gene: TRBJ1-5; V gene: TRBV2; D gene: TRBD1; CDR3 protein: CASSGQGAKQPQHF; CDR3 DNA: TGTGCCAGCAGCGGACAGGGGGCGAAACAGCCCCAGCATTTT
clone size: -; J gene: TRBJ2-1; V gene: TRBV7-6; D gene: TRBD2; CDR3 protein: CASSRRTSGSTGVNEQFF; CDR3 DNA: TGTGCCAGCAGCCGACGGACTAGCGGGAGTACGGGGGTAAATGAGCAGTTCTTC
clone size: -; J gene: TRBJ1-6; V gene: TRBV7-9; D gene: TRBD1; CDR3 protein: CASSLGQGDNSPLHF; CDR3 DNA: TGTGCCAGCAGCTTAGGACAGGGTGATAATTCACCCCTCCACTTT
clone size: -; J gene: TRBJ2-3; V gene: TRBV5-1; D gene: -; CDR3 protein: CASSRDIRTDTQYF; CDR3 DNA: TGCGCCAGCAGCAGGGACATCCGCACAGATACGCAGTATTTT
clone size: -; J gene: TRBJ1-2; V gene: TRBV3-1/TRBV3-2; D gene: -; CDR3 protein: CASSQEGLYGYTF; CDR3 DNA: TGTGCCAGCAGCCAAGAGGGGCTCTATGGCTACACCTTC
clone size: -; J gene: TRBJ2-3; V gene: TRBV15; D gene: TRBD2; CDR3 protein: CATSRRLAIPDTQYF; CDR3 DNA: TGTGCCACCAGCAGAAGACTAGCAATTCCAGATACGCAGTATTTT